The present T cell receptor (beta chain) was sequenced within a study of CD8 T cells in ankylosing spondylitis. Study-level findings and limits: Those disease-linked clones were CD8+; they were also relatively rare in peripheral blood. Seemingly distinctive of ankylosing spondylitis blood was a TCR beta motif formed by eight highly homologous variants. Certain motif variants had earlier appeared in reactive arthritis synovial fluid and blood. The authors reported significant enrichment of disease-linked clones in matched ankylosing spondylitis synovial fluid.

TCRdb redid the calling of the 5' RACE reads with MiXCR, one entry per CDR3 protein. Counted here are under 250,000 distinct CDR3 sequences, roughly 26% occurring once; the ten biggest clones make up about 7%. This clonotype was observed at least ten times. Its antigen remains unidentified. The sample comprised blood, either unsorted or a sorted T cell fraction (not recorded which). This sequence was found in a male donor with ankylosing spondylitis or in good health (not recorded which).

The chain's CDR3 is CASTDPNTEAFF. The CDR3 DNA reads as TGTGCCAGCACGGACCCGAACACTGAAGCTTTCTTT. The J gene is TRBJ1-1, the V gene TRBV2; D unclear. The V gene lost 7 bases and the J gene lost 1 base, with 7 bases spanning the gap. CDR3 size: 12 residues. CDR1 is SNHLY, CDR2 FYNNEI, per germline.